Each of the 10 T cell receptor beta chains below was sequenced from the same sample in a study of blood T cell repertoires in COVID-19. TCRdb's table, derived via immunoSEQ multiplex PCR, lists solely in-frame clones and lacks some. This sample has about 96,000 clones; approximately 90% occur once, and the top ten carry 4% to 5%. The sequenced material came from peripheral blood. The receptors come from a human donor with COVID-19, enrolled during active disease. The donor label of this sample is uncertain.

V is TRBV6-5 and J is TRBJ2-1; 8 bases align to TRBD1. With V trimmed by 2 bases and J by 7 bases, 7 bases remained unmatched. Germline lookup yields CDR1 MNHEY and CDR2 SVGAGI. The CDR3 covers 15 residues. The CDR3 is CASSYGQGDGNEQFF. CDR3 sequence (DNA): TGTGCCAGCAGTTACGGACAGGGCGATGGAAATGAGCAGTTCTTC.

This clone came up once. This chain connects TRBV6-6 to TRBJ2-1; 15 bases are a match to TRBD2. Germline lookup yields CDR1 MNHNY and CDR2 SVGAGI (reference sequence). V lost 5 bases, J lost 2 bases, and 22 bases stayed unmatched. The CDR3 extends over 23 amino acids. This chain's CDR3 is CASSHDLSGQERTSGRAYNEQFF. CDR3 sequence (DNA): TGTGCCAGCAGTCACGATCTATCTGGACAGGAGAGGACTAGCGGGAGGGCCTACAATGAGCAGTTCTTC.

The gene calls are TRBV5-6 and TRBJ2-1; perhaps TRBD2 as D (7 bases). Looked up from germline, CDR1 is SGHDT and CDR2 is YYEEEE. Trimming stripped 0 bases from V and 0 bases from J, with 13 bases between. There are 17 residues in the CDR3. CDR3 in amino acids: CASSLVAGASSYNEQFF. In DNA, the CDR3 is TGTGCCAGCAGCTTGGTGGCGGGGGCAAGCTCCTACAATGAGCAGTTCTTC.

The V call is TRBV7-3, the J call TRBJ2-3, with D perhaps TRBD2 (6 bases). The V gene lost 2 bases and the J gene lost 0 bases, with 6 bases spanning the gap. Germline-derived CDR1 and CDR2 are SGHTA and FQGTGA. The CDR3 sequence is 14 residues long. The CDR3 sequence: CASSLAGSTDTQYF. CDR3 nucleotides: TGTGCCAGCAGCTTAGCGGGGAGCACAGATACGCAGTATTTT.

The rearrangement joins TRBV5-1 to TRBJ1-4, with a tentative D call TRBD1 (6 bases). This CDR3 is 16 amino acids long. Trimming left V 0 bases short and J 6 bases short, with 15 bases between. The V gene's germline CDR1 is SGHRS and CDR2 YFSETQ. The CDR3 region has the DNA TGCGCCAGCAGCTTGGACAGGGCCTTGCAGGATGAAAAACTGTTTTTT. Encoded protein: CASSLDRALQDEKLFF.

The rearrangement links TRBV6-4 to TRBJ2-3; TRBD2 might be the D (6 bases). Between the trimmed V and J ends, which lost 3 bases and 2 bases, there was a span of 15 bases. The CDR3 sequence is 16 residues long. Germline V gene lookup returns CDR1 MRHNA and CDR2 SNTAGT. CDR3 nucleotides: TGTGCCAGCAGTGATCGCGGGGCAGGGACCACAGATACGCAGTATTTT. Its translation is CASSDRGAGTTDTQYF.

The V and J genes are TRBV19 and TRBJ2-2; TRBD1 matches 9 bases. V trimming: 6 bases; J trimming: 3 bases; junction bases outside the gene matches: 2. This CDR3 spans 14 amino acids. CDR1 and CDR2 (germline): LNHDA, SQIVND (reference sequence). The CDR3 reads CASRDRGDTGELFF. Here the CDR3 DNA reads TGTGCCAGTAGAGACAGGGGGGACACCGGGGAGCTGTTTTTT.

For the CDR3, the DNA is TGTGCCAGCAGCCAAGGACTGCTGATGAACACTGAAGCTTTCTTT. This translates into CASSQGLLMNTEAFF. The V and J genes are TRBV6-5 and TRBJ1-1; D ambiguous. The V and J ends lost 6 bases and 0 bases respectively, with 14 bases between them. CDR3 size: 15 residues. Germline values: CDR1 MNHEY, CDR2 SVGAGI.

V and J are TRBV5-1 and TRBJ2-3; TRBD2 matches at 9 bases. Germline trimming cut 0 bases from V and 6 bases from J; bases unmatched to any gene: 8. This CDR3 region has 16 residues. Germline CDR1 reads SGHRS; CDR2 reads YFSETQ. The CDR3 region has the DNA TGCGCCAGCAGCTTGGAAGCGGGGGGCGAGGTGGATACGCAGTATTTT. Protein product: CASSLEAGGEVDTQYF.

V usage is TRBV19 and J usage is TRBJ2-1; D is possibly TRBD2 (5 bases). The germline CDR1 and CDR2 sequences are LNHDA and SQIVND (reference sequence). CDR3 length equals 13 residues. V lost 3 bases to trimming and J lost 6 bases, with 9 bases between them. Here the CDR3 reads CASSMGAGNEQFF. CDR3 nucleotide sequence: TGTGCCAGTAGTATGGGAGCCGGCAATGAGCAGTTCTTC.